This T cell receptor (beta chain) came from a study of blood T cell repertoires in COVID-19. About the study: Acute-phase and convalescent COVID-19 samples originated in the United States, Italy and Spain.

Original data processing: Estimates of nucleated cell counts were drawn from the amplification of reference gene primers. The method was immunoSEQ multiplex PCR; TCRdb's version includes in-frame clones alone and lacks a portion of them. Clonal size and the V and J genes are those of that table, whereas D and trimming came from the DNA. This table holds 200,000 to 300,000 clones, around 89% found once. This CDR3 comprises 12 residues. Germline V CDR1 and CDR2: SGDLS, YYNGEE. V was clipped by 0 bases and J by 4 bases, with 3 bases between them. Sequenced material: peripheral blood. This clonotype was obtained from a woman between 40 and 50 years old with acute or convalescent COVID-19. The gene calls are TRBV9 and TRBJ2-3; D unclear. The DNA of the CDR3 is TGTGCCAGCAGCGTAGTATCAGATACGCAGTATTTT. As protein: CASSVVSDTQYF. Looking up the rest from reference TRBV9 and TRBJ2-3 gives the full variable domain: DSGVTQTPKHLITATGQRVTLRCSPRSGDLSVYWYQQSLDQGLQFLIQYYNGEERAKGNILERFSAQQFPDLHSELNLSSLELGDSALYFCASSVVSDTQYFGPGTRLTVL.